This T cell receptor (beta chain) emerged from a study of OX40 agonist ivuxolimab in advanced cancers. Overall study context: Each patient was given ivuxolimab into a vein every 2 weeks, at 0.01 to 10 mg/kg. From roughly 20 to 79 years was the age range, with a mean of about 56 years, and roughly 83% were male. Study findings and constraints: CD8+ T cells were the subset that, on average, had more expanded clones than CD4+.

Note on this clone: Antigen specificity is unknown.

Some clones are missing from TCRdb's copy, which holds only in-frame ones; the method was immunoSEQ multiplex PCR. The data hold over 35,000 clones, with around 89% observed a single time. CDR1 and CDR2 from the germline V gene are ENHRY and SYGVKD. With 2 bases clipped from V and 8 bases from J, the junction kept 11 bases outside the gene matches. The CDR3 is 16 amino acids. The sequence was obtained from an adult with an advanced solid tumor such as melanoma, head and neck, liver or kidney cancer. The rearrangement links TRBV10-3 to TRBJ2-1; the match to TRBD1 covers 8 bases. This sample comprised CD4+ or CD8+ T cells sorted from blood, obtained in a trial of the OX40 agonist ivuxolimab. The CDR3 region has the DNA TGTGCCATCAGTGAGCCTCTCAGGACAGGGTTGCATGAGCAGTTCTTC. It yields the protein CAISEPLRTGLHEQFF.